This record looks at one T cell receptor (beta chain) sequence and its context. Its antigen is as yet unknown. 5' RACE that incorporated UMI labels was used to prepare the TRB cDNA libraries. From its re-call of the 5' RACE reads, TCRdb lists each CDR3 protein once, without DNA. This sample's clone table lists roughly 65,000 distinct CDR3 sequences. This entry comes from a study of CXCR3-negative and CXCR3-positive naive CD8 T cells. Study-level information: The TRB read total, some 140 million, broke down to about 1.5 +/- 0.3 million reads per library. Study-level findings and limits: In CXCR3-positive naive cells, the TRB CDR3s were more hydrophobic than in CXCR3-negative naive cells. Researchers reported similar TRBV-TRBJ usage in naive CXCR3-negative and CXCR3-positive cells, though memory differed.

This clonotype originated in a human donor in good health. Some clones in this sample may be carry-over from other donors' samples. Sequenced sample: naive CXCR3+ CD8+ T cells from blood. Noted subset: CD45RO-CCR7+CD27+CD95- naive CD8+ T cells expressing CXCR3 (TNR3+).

The CDR3: CASSVYYNEQLF. The chain joins TRBV9 to TRBJ2-1. CDR1 and CDR2 (germline): SGDLS, YYNGEE. The CDR3 runs to 12 residues. The variable domain in full, completed from reference TRBV9 and TRBJ2-1, reads DSGVTQTPKHLITATGQRVTLRCSPRSGDLSVYWYQQSLDQGLQFLIQYYNGEERAKGNILERFSAQQFPDLHSELNLSSLELGDSALYFCASSVYYNEQLFGPGTRLTVL.